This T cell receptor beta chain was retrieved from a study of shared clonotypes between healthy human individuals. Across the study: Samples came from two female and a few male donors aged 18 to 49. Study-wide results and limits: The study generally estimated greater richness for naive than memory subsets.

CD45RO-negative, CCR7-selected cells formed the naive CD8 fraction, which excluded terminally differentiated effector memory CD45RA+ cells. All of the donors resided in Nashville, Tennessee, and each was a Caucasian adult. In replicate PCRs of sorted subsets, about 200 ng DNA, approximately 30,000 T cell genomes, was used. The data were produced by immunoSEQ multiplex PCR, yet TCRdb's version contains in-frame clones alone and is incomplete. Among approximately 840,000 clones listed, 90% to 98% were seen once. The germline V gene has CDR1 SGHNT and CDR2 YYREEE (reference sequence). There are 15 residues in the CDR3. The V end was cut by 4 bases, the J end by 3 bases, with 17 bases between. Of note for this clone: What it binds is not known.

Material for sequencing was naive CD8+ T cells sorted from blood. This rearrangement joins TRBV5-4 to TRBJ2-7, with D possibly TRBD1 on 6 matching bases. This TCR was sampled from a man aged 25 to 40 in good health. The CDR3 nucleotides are TGTGCCAGCAGCATCGGGACATCGCGGAACTACGAGCAGTACTTC. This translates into CASSIGTSRNYEQYF. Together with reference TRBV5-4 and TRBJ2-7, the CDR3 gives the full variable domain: ETGVTQSPTHLIKTRGQQVTLRCSSQSGHNTVSWYQQALGQGPQFIFQYYREEENGRGNFPPRFSGLQFPNYSSELNVNALELDDSALYLCASSIGTSRNYEQYFGPGTRLTVT.